This T cell receptor (beta chain) was recorded in a study of memory CD4+ T cells and cytomegalovirus serostatus. Study at large: Healthy Belgian adult donors included roughly ten CMV-positive and 24 CMV-negative people. Study observations and caveats: About two fifths of the roughly 150 known CMV-associated TCRbeta sequences appeared in CD4+ memory.

Per germline, CDR1 SGHAT and CDR2 FQDESV (reference sequence). The V and J ends lost 5 bases and 5 bases, in that order; junction bases with no gene match: 11. The CDR3 sequence is 15 residues long. The sort gate was single viable CD3+CD4+CD8-CD45RO+ cells for memory CD4+ T cells. Positive selection with CD4 microbeads enriched total CD4+ T cells. As to this clone: Its antigen is not known.

Only in-frame clones appear in the TCRdb table, and some are missing; sequencing was by immunoSEQ multiplex PCR. The profile shows 40,000 to 60,000 clones, approximately 78% of them singletons. Material for sequencing was memory CD4+ T cells from blood. V gene TRBV11-1 combines with J gene TRBJ2-5; TRBD1 matches 7 bases. The source of this sequence is an adult in good health and CMV-seronegative. CDR3 region: CASSPNRQGWETQYF. The CDR3 DNA sequence: TGTGCCAGCAGCCCGAACAGACAGGGATGGGAGACCCAGTACTTC.